The present TCR beta chain was sequenced within a study of tissue T cells after allogeneic stem cell transplantation. Produced via immunoSEQ multiplex PCR; TCRdb's table is partial and in-frame only. The sample shows fewer than 30,000 clones, more than 60% of them seen only once. Germline V gene data show CDR1 as SGHAT and CDR2 as FQDESV (reference sequence). The ends were cut back, 7 bases at V and 0 bases at J, with 16 bases in the middle. The CDR3 is made up of 15 amino acids. Study-wide findings and caveats: Within patients, tissue anatomy strongly shaped TCR repertoire composition.

This clone was seen once. Its antigen is still unknown. The specimen was tissue from the ileum, collected at autopsy. The source is a female donor older than 55 with lung cancer. The chain is built from TRBV11-1 and TRBJ2-7; D is unclear. The CDR3 DNA is TGTGCCAGCACCTCTCACTGGGCTACCTCCTACGAGCAGTACTTC. Its protein product is CASTSHWATSYEQYF.